The entry below gives a single T cell receptor beta chain sequence along with its context. This specimen belongs to a study of blood T cell repertoires in COVID-19. Study details: T cells, B-cell-depleted T cells, or PBMCs supplied cDNA or gDNA.

As handled by the study authors: Using reference gene primer amplification, nucleated cell counts were estimated. The table came from immunoSEQ multiplex PCR; TCRdb's copy has only in-frame clones and leaves some out. D and trimming come from the DNA, and the V and J calls and clone size come from that table. The data hold 110,000 or so clones, with approximately 80% observed a single time. In germline, CDR1 is MNHEY, CDR2 SVGEGT. The CDR3 extends over 16 amino acids. V lost 2 bases, J lost 4 bases, and 6 bases stayed unmatched. The specimen sequenced was peripheral blood. The source is a human donor in a cohort sampled during active COVID-19. This chain uses TRBV6-2 or TRBV6-3 with TRBJ1-5, with TRBD1 identical over 9 bases. CDR3 in amino acids: CASSYNRGLRNQPQHF. The CDR3, as DNA: TGTGCCAGCAGTTACAACAGGGGGCTCCGGAATCAGCCCCAGCATTTT.